This TCR beta chain comes out of a study of identical twins. General study points: The models gave estimates that fell short of the out-of-frame TCR alpha sharing seen in monozygotic twins.

The germline V gene encodes CDR1 SGHRS and CDR2 YFSETQ. V was shortened by 2 bases and J by 4 bases, with 12 bases between the two germline ends. There are 15 residues in the CDR3. Template switching introduced a universal primer site, and the cDNA bore unique molecular identifiers. TCRdb passed the 5' RACE reads through MiXCR, listing each CDR3 protein once. The sample includes 500,000 or so distinct CDR3 sequences, under 25% of them seen just once. This clonotype was picked up many times. The antigen is undetermined. These data are also associated with another study on T cells expressing NK-cell markers. As that study records: Several donors' CD3+CD56-NKG2C+ cells were dominated by the same clonotypes.

The origin of this receptor is a woman aged 18-35 years in good health. The rearrangement links TRBV5-1 to TRBJ2-2; possibly TRBD2 for D (5 bases). The sample taken for sequencing was CD4+ T cells sorted from blood. The CDR3 bases are TGCGCCAGCAGCTTTGGAGGTTTTGGCACCGGGGAGCTGTTTTTT. Amino acids: CASSFGGFGTGELFF.